This T cell receptor beta chain was captured by sequencing in a study of T cells expressing NK-cell markers. Background on the study: HCMV seropositivity characterized most of the eight sequenced donors, and seronegativity one.

The CDR3 covers 17 residues. Germline CDR1 reads MNHNS; CDR2 reads SASEGT. After re-calling the 5' RACE reads, TCRdb lists one entry per CDR3 protein, DNA absent. The sample data list over 5,000 distinct CDR3 sequences. The sequenced material came from blood T cells: a sorted CD56 or NKG2C T cell subset, CD4+ or CD8+ T cells, or bulk PBMC T cells (not recorded which). The TCR was taken from a man aged 18 to 30 in good health. The V and J genes are TRBV6-1 and TRBJ1-3; TCRdb's D call of TRBD1 is untestable without DNA. CDR3 sequence reads: CASKLSPTGGSGNTIYF.